The 27 T cell receptor beta chains below were found in one sample sequenced in a study of blood T cell repertoires in COVID-19. Profiled with immunoSEQ multiplex PCR; TCRdb holds only in-frame clones, not every one. The table has approximately 74,000 clones, around 80% seen once; the top ten hold about 2.5%. The specimen was peripheral blood. The receptor set was obtained from a man older than 75 with active or convalescent COVID-19.

The chain combines TRBV2 with TRBJ1-6; a weak D match, TRBD1 (6 bases). The CDR3 is 17 residues long. Germline CDR1 reads SNHLY; CDR2 reads FYNNEI. The V end lost 7 bases, the J end lost 1 base, and 17 bases lay between the germline ends. The CDR3 nucleotides read TGTGCCAGCACGACCAAGAGCAGGGGTTCCTATAATTCACCCCTCCACTTT. Its protein is CASTTKSRGSYNSPLHF. Using reference TRBV2 and TRBJ1-6 for the parts outside the CDR3, the full variable domain is EPEVTQTPSHQVTQMGQEVILRCVPISNHLYFYWYRQILGQKVEFLVSFYNNEISEKSEIFDDQFSVERPDGSNFTLKIRSTKLEDSAMYFCASTTKSRGSYNSPLHFGNGTRLTVT.

This clone was detected a few times. Other DNA sequences in this specimen translate into the identical CDR3. The chain uses TRBV28 and TRBJ1-3; a weak D match, TRBD1 (5 bases). CDR3 length: 11 residues. CDR1 and CDR2 from the germline V gene are MDHEN and SYDVKM. V lost 5 bases and J lost 7, with 6 bases in between. For the CDR3, the DNA is TGTGCCAGCAGTCCAGGGAACACCATATATTTT. The encoded protein is CASSPGNTIYF.

The chain recombines TRBV7-2 with TRBJ2-3, with 10 bases fitting TRBD2. Germline V CDR1 and CDR2: SGHTA, FQGNSA. This CDR3 spans 15 amino acids. J was trimmed by 4 bases and V by 1 base; bases with no gene match: 2. As DNA, the CDR3 is TGTGCCAGCAGCTTAGGAGCGGGGGGGGCAGATACGCAGTATTTT. As protein: CASSLGAGGADTQYF.

The chain is built from TRBV30 and TRBJ1-6; weak D call: TRBD1 (6 bases). This CDR3 comprises 12 residues. Germline loops: CDR1 GTSNPN, CDR2 SVGIG (reference sequence). Trimming took off 3 bases at V and 8 bases at J, with 8 bases between the two ends. CDR3 coding DNA: TGTGCCTGGAGCACAGGGTATTCACCCCTCCACTTT. Translating gives CAWSTGYSPLHF.

The V gene is TRBV28, the J gene TRBJ1-2; 10 bases fit TRBD1. CDR3 size: 13 residues. CDR1 and CDR2 from the germline V gene are MDHEN and SYDVKM. Trimming at V came to 6 bases and at J to 8 bases, leaving 6 bases not matched to a gene. The CDR3 spells CASRRQGARGYTF. The CDR3 DNA reads as TGTGCCAGCAGGCGACAGGGGGCAAGAGGCTACACCTTC.

This clone was counted once. V is TRBV10-3 and J is TRBJ2-7; TRBD1 matches at 10 bases. Trimming took 4 bases from V and 5 from J; bases not matched to a gene: 5. CDR1 is ENHRY, CDR2 SYGVKD, per germline. This CDR3 is 14 amino acids long. CDR3 protein: CAISGTGTGDEQYF. The CDR3 DNA is TGTGCCATCAGTGGGACCGGGACAGGGGACGAGCAGTACTTC.

This sequence joins TRBV10-3 and TRBJ2-1; the D gene is possibly TRBD1 (6 bases). Trimming took off 10 bases at V and 0 bases at J, with 16 bases between the two ends. The germline V gene has CDR1 ENHRY and CDR2 SYGVKD. The CDR3 has 15 amino acids. The CDR3 region has the DNA TGTGCCACCACTGAACGGGACAACTCCTACAATGAGCAGTTCTTC. Protein sequence: CATTERDNSYNEQFF.

This clone was counted a single time. This chain uses TRBV2 with TRBJ2-3; the D gene is possibly TRBD2 (6 bases). V gave up 10 bases and J gave up 0 bases, with 14 bases separating them. The CDR3 runs to 14 residues. Looked up from germline, CDR1 is SNHLY and CDR2 is FYNNEI. CDR3 region: CATRSGTSTDTQYF. CDR3 sequence (DNA): TGTGCCACTCGATCCGGGACTAGCACAGATACGCAGTATTTT.

The chain carries TRBV18 and TRBJ2-3; 8 bases fit TRBD2. The germline CDR1 and CDR2 sequences are KGHSH and LQKENI. The CDR3 runs to 16 residues. Trimming removed 1 base from V and 4 bases from J; junction bases left unmatched: 7. CDR3 residues: CASSPRSLAGSDTQYF. CDR3 DNA: TGTGCCAGCTCACCACGATCCCTAGCGGGTTCAGATACGCAGTATTTT.

The J gene is TRBJ2-7, the V gene TRBV18, with D tentatively TRBD2 (6 bases). CDR3 length: 14 amino acids. The V gene lost 0 bases and the J gene lost 4 bases, with 10 bases spanning the gap. The germline V gene has CDR1 KGHSH and CDR2 LQKENI. Written as DNA, the CDR3 is TGTGCCAGCTCACCACCGGAGGGGCGGTACGAGCAGTACTTC. Encoded protein: CASSPPEGRYEQYF.

The V gene is TRBV3-1 (or the pseudogene TRBV3-2), the J gene TRBJ1-4, with TRBD1 identical over 9 bases. The CDR3 runs 14 residues. V lost 3 bases and J lost 6; bases outside the gene matches: 2. Germline values: CDR1 LGHDT, CDR2 YNNKEL (reference sequence). The CDR3 sequence is CASSHRDRDEKLFF. CDR3 in DNA: TGTGCCAGCAGCCACCGGGACAGGGATGAAAAACTGTTTTTT.

V gene TRBV5-8 combines with J gene TRBJ2-7, with a possible D match to TRBD1 (6 bases). Germline loops: CDR1 SGHTS, CDR2 YDEGEE. The CDR3 loop spans 16 amino acids. V lost 6 bases to trimming and J lost 4 bases, with 23 bases between them. The CDR3 sequence: CASTSRGEGRPYEQYF. CDR3 nucleotide sequence: TGTGCCAGCACCTCCAGGGGCGAGGGCAGACCTTACGAGCAGTACTTC.

The chain couples TRBV5-4 to TRBJ2-6; 7 nucleotides line up with TRBD2. Per germline, CDR1 SGHNT and CDR2 YYREEE (reference sequence). V dropped 3 bases and J dropped 0; count of bases not matched to a gene: 3. The CDR3 is 16 amino acids. The CDR3 coding sequence is TGTGCCAGCAGCTCGGGAGGCCTCTCTGGGGCCAACGTCCTGACTTTC. This translates into CASSSGGLSGANVLTF.

The chain joins TRBV16 to TRBJ1-1; D perhaps matches TRBD1 (5 bases). Germline V gene lookup returns CDR1 KGHSY and CDR2 FQNENV. This CDR3 has 15 amino acids. V lost 6 bases to trimming and J lost 5 bases, with 19 bases between them. CDR3 in amino acids: CASRRPGLLFTEAFF. The CDR3 coding sequence is TGTGCCAGCAGAAGACCGGGACTCCTTTTTACTGAAGCTTTCTTT.

V usage is TRBV28 and J usage is TRBJ2-5, with unresolved D. The CDR3 is 13 residues long. CDR1 is MDHEN and CDR2 is SYDVKM in the germline V gene. V shed 3 bases and J shed 5 bases, with 10 bases lying between them. CDR3 protein: CASSFQKPETQYF. CDR3 in DNA: TGTGCCAGCAGTTTCCAAAAGCCGGAGACCCAGTACTTC.

The genes are TRBV5-8 and TRBJ1-1; D remains ambiguous. Between the trimmed V and J ends, which lost 0 bases and 4 bases, there was a span of 7 bases. CDR3 size: 13 residues. Germline V lookup: CDR1 SGHTS, CDR2 YDEGEE. The CDR3 DNA follows: TGTGCCAGCAGCTTGGTTGGCCTCACTGAAGCTTTCTTT. It specifies CASSLVGLTEAFF.

The chain links TRBV7-8 to TRBJ2-3; no clear D. V lost 2 bases and J lost 4, with 13 bases in between. The CDR3 is 15 residues long. The germline V gene encodes CDR1 SGHVS and CDR2 FQNEAQ. CDR3 coding DNA: TGTGCCAGCAGCTTAATCACGGCTCGGGCAGATACGCAGTATTTT. Translation gives CASSLITARADTQYF. Combining the CDR3 with reference TRBV7-8 and TRBJ2-3 gives the whole variable domain GAGVSQSPRYKVAKRGQDVALRCDPISGHVSLFWYQQALGQGPEFLTYFQNEAQLDKSGLPSDRFFAERPEGSVSTLKIQRTQQEDSAVYLCASSLITARADTQYFGPGTRLTVL.

The chain joins TRBV6-2 or TRBV6-3 to TRBJ2-7; TRBD2 matches at 14 bases. V was clipped by 5 bases and J by 3 bases; unmatched bases: 6. Germline V CDR1 and CDR2: MNHEY, SVGEGT. The CDR3 totals 16 residues. DNA of the CDR3: TGTGCCAGCAGTCGGACTAGCGGGAGGTTCCTCTACGAGCAGTACTTC. Translated, it gives CASSRTSGRFLYEQYF.

This clone was counted once. This chain uses TRBV2 with TRBJ2-2, with D tentatively TRBD1 (6 bases). Per germline, CDR1 SNHLY and CDR2 FYNNEI. The CDR3 spans 15 residues. Trimming took off 6 bases at V and 4 bases at J, with 15 bases between the two ends. As DNA, the CDR3 is TGTGCCAGCAGACAACAGGGAAGAGGCACCGGGGAGCTGTTTTTT. Translating gives CASRQQGRGTGELFF.

The chain carries TRBV28 and TRBJ1-5; 10 positions match TRBD1. The CDR3 spans 15 residues. Germline V CDR1 and CDR2: MDHEN, SYDVKM. V shed 6 bases and J 0 bases; nucleotides not matched to a gene: 2. DNA of the CDR3: TGTGCCAGCAGATGGGACAGGGGTAGCAATCAGCCCCAGCATTTT. Translation gives CASRWDRGSNQPQHF. Full variable domain (remainder filled in from reference TRBV28 and TRBJ1-5): DVKVTQSSRYLVKRTGEKVFLECVQDMDHENMFWYRQDPGLGLRLIYFSYDVKMKEKGDIPEGYSVSREKKERFSLILESASTNQTSMYLCASRWDRGSNQPQHFGDGTRLSIL.

The rearrangement uses TRBV6-6 and TRBJ2-7, with TRBD1 identical over 7 bases. V was clipped by 4 bases and J by 0 bases; unmatched bases: 3. The CDR3 length is 14 residues. Germline V gene sequence: CDR1 MNHNY, CDR2 SVGAGI (reference sequence). CDR3 in DNA: TGTGCCAGCAGTTCCGGACAGGTCTCCTACGAGCAGTACTTC. Amino acid sequence: CASSSGQVSYEQYF.

The chain links TRBV11-3 to TRBJ2-1; 12 nucleotides agree with TRBD2. The CDR3 totals 14 residues. The V segment lost 5 bases and the J segment 9 bases; nucleotides outside the gene matches: 5. Germline CDR1 is SGHNT and CDR2 is YENEEA. CDR3 residues: CASSLTSGSSEQFF. The DNA for the CDR3 is TGTGCCAGCAGCCTGACTAGCGGGAGCAGTGAGCAGTTCTTC.

This chain uses TRBV4-1 with TRBJ1-5; D ambiguous. Germline V gene data show CDR1 as MGHRA and CDR2 as YSYEKL. V lost 4 bases, J lost 3 bases, and 16 bases lay in between. The CDR3 is made up of 16 amino acids. The CDR3 loop reads CASSPRPTRYNQPQHF. In DNA, the CDR3 is TGCGCCAGCAGCCCCAGACCGACCAGGTACAATCAGCCCCAGCATTTT.

This clone was seen once. The rearrangement uses TRBV11-3 and TRBJ1-1, with 8 bases lining up with TRBD1. CDR3 length: 14 amino acids. V dropped 5 bases and J dropped 6; count of bases not matched to a gene: 8. CDR1 and CDR2 from the germline V gene are SGHNT and YENEEA. CDR3 protein: CASSLPEGQAEAFF. The CDR3 DNA reads as TGTGCCAGCAGCCTCCCCGAGGGACAGGCTGAAGCTTTCTTT.

For the CDR3, the DNA is TGTGCCAGCAGCTCTCTTGGGGAGAGCACAGATACGCAGTATTTT. Protein: CASSSLGESTDTQYF. The genes are TRBV7-8 and TRBJ2-3, with D possibly matching TRBD2 (5 bases). CDR1 and CDR2 from the germline V gene are SGHVS and FQNEAQ. The V end was cut by 4 bases, the J end by 0 bases, with 11 bases between. The CDR3 is 15 amino acids.

Here the CDR3 reads CSASSEISYEQYF. CDR3 coding DNA: TGCAGTGCTAGTTCCGAGATCTCCTACGAGCAGTACTTC. The J gene is TRBJ2-7, the V gene TRBV20-1; D ambiguous. Per germline, CDR1 DFQATT and CDR2 SNEGSKA (reference sequence). V lost 3 bases and J 0 bases, leaving 9 bases between the germline ends. This CDR3 region has 13 residues.

The V gene is TRBV4-1, the J gene TRBJ2-5, with 10 bases identical to TRBD2. Per germline, CDR1 MGHRA and CDR2 YSYEKL. CDR3 length equals 18 residues. The V and J ends lost 0 bases and 8 bases, in that order; junction bases with no gene match: 15. The CDR3 DNA reads TGCGCCAGCAGCCAAGATCGTATCGGGCTAGCGGGGGCCTTTACCCAGTACTTC. This translates into CASSQDRIGLAGAFTQYF.